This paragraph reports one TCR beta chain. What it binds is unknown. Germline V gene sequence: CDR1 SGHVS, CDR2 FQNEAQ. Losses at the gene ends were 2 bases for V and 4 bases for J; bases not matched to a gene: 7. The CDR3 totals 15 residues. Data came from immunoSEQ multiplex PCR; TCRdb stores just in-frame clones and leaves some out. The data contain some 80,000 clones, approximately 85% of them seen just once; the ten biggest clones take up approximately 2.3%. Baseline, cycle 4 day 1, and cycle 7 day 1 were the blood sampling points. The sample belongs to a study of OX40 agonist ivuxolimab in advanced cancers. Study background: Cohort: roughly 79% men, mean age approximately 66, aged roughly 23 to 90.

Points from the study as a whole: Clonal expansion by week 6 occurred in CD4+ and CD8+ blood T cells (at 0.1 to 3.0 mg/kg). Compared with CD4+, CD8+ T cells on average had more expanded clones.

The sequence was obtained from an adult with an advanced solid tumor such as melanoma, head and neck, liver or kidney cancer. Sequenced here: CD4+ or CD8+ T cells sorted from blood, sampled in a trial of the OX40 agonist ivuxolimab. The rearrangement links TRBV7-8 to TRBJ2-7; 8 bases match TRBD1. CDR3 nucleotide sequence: TGTGCCAGCAGCTTACAGGGGGCGAATACGTACGAGCAGTACTTC. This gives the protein CASSLQGANTYEQYF.